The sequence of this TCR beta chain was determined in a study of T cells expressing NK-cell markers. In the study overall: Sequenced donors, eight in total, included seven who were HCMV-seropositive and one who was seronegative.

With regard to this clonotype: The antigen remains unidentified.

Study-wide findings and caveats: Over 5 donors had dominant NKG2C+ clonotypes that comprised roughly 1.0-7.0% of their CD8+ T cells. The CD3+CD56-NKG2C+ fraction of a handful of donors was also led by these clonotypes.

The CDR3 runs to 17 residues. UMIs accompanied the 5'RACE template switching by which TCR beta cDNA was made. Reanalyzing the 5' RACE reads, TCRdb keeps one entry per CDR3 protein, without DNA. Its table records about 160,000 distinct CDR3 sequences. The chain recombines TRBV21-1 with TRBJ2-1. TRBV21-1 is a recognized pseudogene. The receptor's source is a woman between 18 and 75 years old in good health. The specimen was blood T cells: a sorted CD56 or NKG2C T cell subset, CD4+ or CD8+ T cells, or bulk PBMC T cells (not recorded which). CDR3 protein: CASSKVGSNTSYNEQFF.